Following are 2 T cell receptor beta chains from one sample sequenced in a study of immune characterization of retroperitoneal liposarcoma. TCRdb ran MiXCR on the PCR reads and lists one entry per CDR3 protein. This table holds several thousand distinct CDR3 sequences, 43% found once. The material sequenced was tumor tissue. The receptors here all came from a male donor with retroperitoneal liposarcoma.

About this clonotype: At one end, the junction sequence differs from germline, possibly due to a read error. J is TRBJ2-3 and V is TRBV6-1; the D gene is possibly TRBD1 (6 bases). The CDR3 runs to 15 residues. Germline lookup yields CDR1 MNHNS and CDR2 SASEGT. CDR3 in DNA: TGTGCCAGCAGTGCCCTACAGGGTTTGAGAGAGACCCGGTACTTC. Its translation is CASSALQGLRETRYF.

This clonotype was recorded only once. The chain carries TRBV6-1 and TRBJ2-1; 11 nucleotides align to TRBD2. CDR3 length equals 15 residues. Germline V lookup: CDR1 MNHNS, CDR2 SASEGT. V shed 6 bases and J 4 bases; nucleotides not matched to a gene: 5. The DNA for the CDR3 is TGTGCCAGCAGGATTAGACTAGCGGGATACAATGAGCAGTTCTTC. Protein sequence: CASRIRLAGYNEQFF.